The 18 T cell receptor beta chains below come from one sample, sequenced in a study of blood T cell repertoires in COVID-19. Here immunoSEQ multiplex PCR was the method, and the copy in TCRdb shows in-frame clones only, minus some. The table has 45,000 to 50,000 clones, roughly 88% seen once. The sample consisted of peripheral blood. Source of these receptors: a man in his 70s with acute or convalescent COVID-19.

The rearrangement links TRBV6-5 to TRBJ1-2, with D perhaps matching TRBD1 (6 bases). V was shortened by 7 bases and J by 0 bases, with 12 bases between the two germline ends. This CDR3 has 14 residues. Germline-derived CDR1 and CDR2 are MNHEY and SVGAGI. CDR3 sequence reads: CASKKQGTNYGYTF. DNA for the CDR3: TGTGCCAGCAAGAAACAGGGAACTAACTATGGCTACACCTTC.

The V gene is TRBV30, the J gene TRBJ1-4; D gene ambiguous. Trimming removed 6 bases from V and 0 bases from J, with 8 bases in between. Germline CDR1 is GTSNPN and CDR2 is SVGIG (reference sequence). The CDR3 consists of 13 residues. CDR3 bases: TGTGCCTGTGTAAATGCAACTAATGAAAAACTGTTTTTT. Residues: CACVNATNEKLFF.

This chain connects TRBV3-1 (or the pseudogene TRBV3-2) to TRBJ1-4; no clear D gene. The CDR3 length is 15 residues. Looked up from germline, CDR1 is LGHDT and CDR2 is YNNKEL (reference sequence). Trimming removed 0 bases at V and 0 bases at J, with 5 bases between. CDR3 residues: CASSQDLATNEKLFF. The CDR3, as DNA: TGTGCCAGCAGCCAAGATCTTGCAACTAATGAAAAACTGTTTTTT.

The V call is TRBV12-3 or TRBV12-4, the J call TRBJ1-1; D perhaps matches TRBD1 (6 bases). V dropped 8 bases and J dropped 2 bases, with 12 bases sitting between them. The CDR3 covers 13 residues. The CDR3 nucleotides read TGTGCCAGCGCCTGGGGGGGCAACACTGAAGCTTTCTTT. Translated: CASAWGGNTEAFF.

This sequence joins TRBV6-1 and TRBJ2-3, with TRBD1 as a possible D gene (5 bases). Trimming took 0 bases from V and 4 from J, leaving 8 bases between them. Per the germline V gene, CDR1 is MNHNS and CDR2 is SASEGT. CDR3 size: 14 residues. CDR3 nucleotide sequence: TGTGCCAGCAGTGAAGCGCTAGGGGCAGATACGCAGTATTTT. It yields the protein CASSEALGADTQYF.

CDR3 DNA sequence: TGTGCCAGCAGTGAAGTCGGGGAGGACACCGGGGAGCTGTTTTTT. Protein sequence: CASSEVGEDTGELFF. The rearrangement uses TRBV6-4 and TRBJ2-2; maybe TRBD2 (6 bases). Germline CDR1 is MRHNA and CDR2 is SNTAGT. V was shortened by 3 bases and J by 3 bases, with 11 bases between the two germline ends. The CDR3 covers 15 residues.

The chain couples TRBV7-6 to TRBJ2-2; 10 nucleotides agree with TRBD1. V shed 3 bases, J shed 8 bases, and the junction held 9 bases outside the gene matches. This CDR3 contains 16 residues. Germline lookup yields CDR1 SGHVS and CDR2 FNYEAQ. The DNA for the CDR3 is TGTGCCAGCAGCTTGACAGGGGGCTTCTCTCATGGGGAGCTGTTTTTT. Residues: CASSLTGGFSHGELFF.

The rearrangement joins TRBV25-1 to TRBJ1-4; D call uncertain. CDR3 length: 16 amino acids. Germline CDR1 and CDR2: MGHDK and SYGVNS. V was shortened by 1 base and J by 5 bases, with 14 bases between the two germline ends. The CDR3 sequence is CASSEFRTGANEKLFF. DNA for the CDR3: TGTGCCAGCAGTGAATTTCGGACGGGAGCAAATGAAAAACTGTTTTTT.

The CDR3 loop reads CASSPGDFSGNTIYF. DNA of the CDR3: TGTGCCAGCAGCCCCGGGGACTTCTCTGGAAACACCATATATTTT. The genes are TRBV13 and TRBJ1-3; possible D gene TRBD1, 5 bases. The CDR3 contains 15 residues. CDR1 PRHDT and CDR2 FYEKMQ come from the germline V gene (reference sequence). V shed 5 bases and J shed 0 bases, with 11 bases lying between them.

This clone was detected a few times. This sequence joins TRBV9 and TRBJ2-1, with D possibly TRBD2 on 6 matching bases. The V end lost 0 bases, the J end lost 15 bases, and 16 bases lay between the germline ends. The CDR3 consists of 13 residues. CDR1 and CDR2 (germline): SGDLS, YYNGEE. This CDR3 is CASSVESRTMLFF. In nucleotides, the CDR3 is TGTGCCAGCAGCGTAGAGAGTAGGACTATGCTGTTCTTC.

The chain carries TRBV6-5 and TRBJ1-2; D is possibly TRBD1 (6 bases). Germline V lookup: CDR1 MNHEY, CDR2 SVGAGI. V lost 6 bases to trimming and J lost 4 bases, with 18 bases between them. This CDR3 has 15 residues. The CDR3 DNA reads as TGTGCCAGCAGAACTCCTCTGGGGGGGGCCTATGGCTACACCTTC. Its protein product is CASRTPLGGAYGYTF.

The chain couples TRBV2 to TRBJ1-1; a possible D gene is TRBD1 (6 bases). Germline CDR1 reads SNHLY; CDR2 reads FYNNEI. This CDR3 comprises 13 residues. V lost 6 bases, J lost 6 bases, and 14 bases lay in between. This chain's CDR3 is CASRGQGSSEAFF. The CDR3 DNA follows: TGTGCCAGCAGGGGGCAGGGGTCCTCTGAAGCTTTCTTT.

V is TRBV7-2 and J is TRBJ2-4; tentatively, D is TRBD2 (6 bases). The CDR3 runs 15 residues. From germline, CDR1 is SGHTA and CDR2 FQGNSA. V lost 5 bases to trimming and J lost 3 bases, with 14 bases between them. For the CDR3, the DNA is TGTGCCAGCAGCGAGATGGGGAGGTACAAAAACATTCAGTACTTC. Encoded protein: CASSEMGRYKNIQYF.

This chain connects TRBV18 to TRBJ2-7, with TRBD1 matching 10 bases. Trimming at V came to 5 bases and at J to 4 bases, leaving 2 bases not matched to a gene. The CDR3 runs 13 residues. Germline CDR1 is KGHSH and CDR2 is LQKENI. The CDR3 spells CASSDRGRYEQYF. The CDR3 bases are TGTGCCAGCTCAGACAGGGGGCGATACGAGCAGTACTTC.

This chain joins TRBV4-1 and TRBJ2-7, with TRBD1 identical over 8 bases. Trimming removed 0 bases from V and 2 bases from J; junction bases left unmatched: 12. This CDR3 region has 18 residues. CDR1 is MGHRA and CDR2 is YSYEKL in the germline V gene. DNA of the CDR3: TGCGCCAGCAGCCAAGAAGGGACGGCTGGACAGGGTCCCTACGAGCAGTACTTC. Translating gives CASSQEGTAGQGPYEQYF.

The genes are TRBV19 and TRBJ1-6; D not resolved. CDR1 LNHDA and CDR2 SQIVND come from the germline V gene (reference sequence). Trimming pared 3 bases from V and 9 bases from J, leaving 6 bases between. The CDR3 sequence is 12 residues long. CDR3 loop: CASSIRGSPLHF. For the CDR3, the DNA is TGTGCCAGTAGTATTCGGGGTTCACCCCTCCACTTT.

The V gene is TRBV11-2, the J gene TRBJ2-3; D may be TRBD1 (6 bases). In germline, CDR1 is SGHAT, CDR2 FQNNGV. With 5 bases removed from V and 6 bases from J, the gap between germline ends came to 18 bases. This CDR3 contains 15 residues. CDR3 in amino acids: CASSPGTTAEDTQYF. The CDR3 DNA is TGTGCCAGCAGCCCGGGGACAACGGCGGAGGATACGCAGTATTTT.

In this sample, this clone turned up once. V is TRBV7-3 and J is TRBJ2-1; 12 positions match TRBD2. V trimming: 5 bases; J trimming: 8 bases; junction bases outside the gene matches: 4. This CDR3 is 14 amino acids long. Per the germline V gene, CDR1 is SGHTA and CDR2 is FQGTGA. The CDR3 loop reads CASSRLAGADEQFF. CDR3 bases: TGTGCCAGCAGCCGACTAGCGGGAGCCGATGAGCAGTTCTTC.